These 2 T cell receptor beta chains share one sample of origin, sequenced in a study of identical twins. TCRdb re-derived calls from the 5' RACE reads in MiXCR, one entry per CDR3 protein. The sample contains some 600,000 distinct CDR3 sequences, under 8.5% of which appear only once. The same sample was also used in a study of yellow fever vaccine responses in identical twins.

Specimen: PBMCs. The receptors stem from a woman under 30 in good health.

This clonotype was seen a few times. This rearrangement joins TRBV2 to TRBJ2-7, with unresolved D. Germline CDR1 and CDR2: SNHLY and FYNNEI. Trimming shortened V by 4 bases and J by 4 bases, and 20 bases separated the two germline ends. The CDR3 runs to 16 residues. CDR3 amino acids: CASSGGLTSLFYEQYF. The CDR3, as DNA: TGTGCCAGCAGTGGCGGTTTGACCTCCTTATTTTACGAGCAGTACTTC.

This clonotype was seen repeatedly, ten times or more. The chain has TRBV7-2 and TRBJ1-3, with unresolved D. The CDR3 sequence is 17 residues long. CDR1 and CDR2 (germline): SGHTA, FQGNSA. V lost 5 bases, J lost 0 bases, and 17 bases lay in between. CDR3 loop: CASSPSPVINSGNTIYF. As DNA, the CDR3 is TGTGCCAGCAGCCCCAGTCCGGTGATTAACTCTGGAAACACCATATATTTT.